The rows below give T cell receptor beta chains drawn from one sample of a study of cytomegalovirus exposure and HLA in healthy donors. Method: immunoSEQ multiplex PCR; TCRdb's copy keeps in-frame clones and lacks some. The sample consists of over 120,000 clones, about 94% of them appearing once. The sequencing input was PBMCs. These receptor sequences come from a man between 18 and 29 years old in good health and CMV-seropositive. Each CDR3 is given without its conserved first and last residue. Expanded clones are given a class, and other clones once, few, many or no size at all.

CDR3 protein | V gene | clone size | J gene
ASTTLAGSTDTQY | TRBV6-1 | - | TRBJ2-3
ASSSEQGAPYEQY | TRBV5-1 | - | TRBJ2-7
ASSLAEASREQF | TRBV7-6 | - | TRBJ2-1
ASSLGAATNQPQH | TRBV7-8 | - | TRBJ1-5
AIRRTGGDGYT | TRBV10-3 | - | TRBJ1-2
ASGGLAKETQY | TRBV27 | once | TRBJ2-5
ASSPGTSGSGTDTQY | TRBV18 | once | TRBJ2-3
ASSSYSGSNNEQF | TRBV27 | once | TRBJ2-1
ASSPVGGSHEQY | TRBV5-6 | - | TRBJ2-7
ASSFRGLAGRPGGGQY | TRBV27 | - | TRBJ2-7
ASSLAGGSSTDTQY | TRBV7-2 | - | TRBJ2-3
ASSIISAQETQY | TRBV2 | - | TRBJ2-5
ASSLFPPQDSNQPQH | TRBV27 | - | TRBJ1-5
ASSTPWGRRTDTQY | TRBV19 | - | TRBJ2-3
SVDRSGRDNTDTQY | TRBV29-1 | once | TRBJ2-3
ASSPGTSGLDEQF | TRBV5-1 | - | TRBJ2-1
ASSLASSGSDTQY | TRBV5-1 | once | TRBJ2-3
ASSPPSQAGYT | TRBV4-1 | - | TRBJ1-2
ASSYTGLRDTQY | TRBV6-5 | - | TRBJ2-3
ASSSGTSGRATETQY | TRBV5-4 | - | TRBJ2-5
GSAGDSPLH | TRBV28 | - | TRBJ1-6
ASSRGGLGDT | TRBV28 | - | TRBJ1-2
ASSSPGQGTGNTIY | TRBV28 | - | TRBJ1-3
ASSYSSGDTEAF | TRBV6-6 | - | TRBJ1-1
ASRSGGDQPQH | TRBV19 | - | TRBJ1-5
ASSLVAGNTEAF | TRBV5-1 | once | TRBJ1-1
SVGEVTEAF | TRBV20-1 | - | TRBJ1-1
ASSLELADRNEQF | TRBV5-6 | - | TRBJ2-1
ASSVVGESTDTQY | TRBV9 | - | TRBJ2-3